The source of this T cell receptor (beta chain) is a study of long-term antiretroviral therapy in people with HIV. Running of the v3.0 immunoSEQ assay took place at survey level. Some clones are missing from TCRdb's copy, which holds only in-frame ones; the method was immunoSEQ multiplex PCR. The sample records roughly 40,000 clones, 85% to 90% being singletons. Losses at the gene ends were 5 bases for V and 9 bases for J; bases not matched to a gene: 2. The CDR3 has 12 residues. Looked up from germline, CDR1 is PRHDT and CDR2 is FYEKMQ (reference sequence). This specimen consisted of unsorted PBMCs, obtained 1.2 years after starting antiretroviral therapy. J is TRBJ1-5 and V is TRBV13, with 9 bases identical to TRBD1. The sequence was collected from a woman aged 50 to 60 with HIV. The CDR3 DNA reads as TGTGCCAGCAGCGTGGACAGGGGGCCCCAGCATTTT. Amino acid sequence: CASSVDRGPQHF.